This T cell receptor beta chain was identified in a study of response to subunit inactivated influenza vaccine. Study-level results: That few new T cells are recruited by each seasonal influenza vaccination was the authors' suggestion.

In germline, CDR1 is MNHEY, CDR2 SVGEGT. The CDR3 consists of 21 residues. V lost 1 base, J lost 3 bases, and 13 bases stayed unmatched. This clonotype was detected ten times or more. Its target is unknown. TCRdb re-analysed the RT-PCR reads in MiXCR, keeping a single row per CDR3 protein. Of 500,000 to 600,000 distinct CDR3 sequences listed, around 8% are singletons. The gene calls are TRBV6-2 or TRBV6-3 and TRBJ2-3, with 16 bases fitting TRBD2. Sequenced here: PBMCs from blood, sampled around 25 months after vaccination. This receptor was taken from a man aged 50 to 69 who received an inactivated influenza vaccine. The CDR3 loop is CASSYLPGLAGGLGWTDTQYF. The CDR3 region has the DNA TGTGCCAGCAGTTACTTACCGGGACTAGCGGGGGGGCTTGGTTGGACAGATACGCAGTATTTT.